This record covers a single T cell receptor (beta chain). The antigen it binds to is not known. No much larger clone is present one base from it, and per-base qualities are unavailable. The CDR3 regions of human TCRbeta chains were analyzed by immunosequencing. Under the source paper's analysis protocol: TCRs in the repertoires were compared against a reference library of SARS-CoV-2-specific TCRs that had been generated with the MIRA antigen-specificity platform. Breadth meant the fraction of unique TCRs that were SARS-CoV-2-associated, whereas depth meant the fraction of total T cells that were SARS-CoV-2-associated. Each spike-specific TCR was assigned to its reactive spike region and to a CD4 or CD8 class using the MIRA data. Log10-transformed breadth and depth values were compared by one-way ANOVA with Sidak's multiple comparisons tests. Not all clones reach the TCRdb copy of this immuneACCESS table, which keeps in-frame sequences only. Checked studies attribute under half of the gap to unresolved V genes and leave the rest unexplained. Clone size and the V and J calls come from that table; the DNA yielded D and trimming. The sample table lists approximately 88,000 clones, 90% of them with a count of one. Approximately 5% of the sample comes from the top ten.

There are 14 amino acids in the CDR3, from cysteine to phenylalanine inclusive. The sequence is cut down to CDR3 DNA, 42 bases in frame from base 1. CDR1 MNHEY and CDR2 SVGAGI were looked up in the germline V gene. V lost 6 bases and J lost 1 base, and the count of bases not matched to a germline gene is 4. This record comes from a study of T cell responses to AZD1222 COVID-19 vaccine (dated by TCRdb to about 2021). Concerning the study at large: A total of 233 trial participants underwent TCR sequencing, of whom nearly 210 had received two doses of AZD1222 and 26 had received two doses of the MenACWY control vaccine. Trial participants were enrolled into age subgroups of 18-55, 56-69 and 70-plus years, which contained roughly 140, 27 and 60 TCR-sequenced participants, respectively.

The meaning of the sample's time point label: about 28 days (+/-7) after the second vaccine dose. Because spike-specific TCR depth and breadth did not differ between the two schedules, AZD1222 recipients who got a second dose at roughly 4 weeks were pooled with those who got a second dose at roughly 12 weeks. The vaccinee samples were drawn from two UK trials, COV001 and COV002, one of which was a single-blind randomized controlled phase 2/3 trial testing AZD1222 (ChAdOx1 nCoV-19) in healthy adults. For TCRbeta chain sequencing, PBMC samples from trial participants were taken at day 0 and at day 28 after the second dose. Results the study describes overall, beyond this receptor: Participants were mostly white British and included more females than males, and it was suggested by the authors that clonal diversity may have been underestimated. Nearly half of unique spike-specific TCRs reportedly recognized epitopes outside regions mutated in the B.1.351 and B.1.1.7 variants. The 56-69-year group was small, and its depth increase did not reach significance, likely because of low power. Because no samples from the day 14 peak response were available, repertoires could be characterized only after the peak T cell response. Conclusions about previously exposed vaccinees are limited because only six or seven AZD1222 recipients were SARS-CoV-2 seropositive at baseline. Spike-specific TCR breadth and depth rose significantly after two AZD1222 doses compared with day 0 and with MenACWY recipients. CD4 TCRs associated with the vaccine covered the entire spike protein, and the dominant responses were in regions 160-218 and 743-854.

The sequence came from an adult who received the AZD1222 COVID-19 vaccine. This receptor chain uses TRBV6-5 and TRBJ1-1; TRBD1 aligns with 8 central bases. This specimen was peripheral blood, taken 28 days after the second AZD1222 dose. The nucleotides are TGTGCCAGCAGGCTAACAGGGGGGAACACTGAAGCTTTCTTT. It translates to CASRLTGGNTEAFF.